The present T cell receptor beta chain was sequenced within a study of shared clonotypes between healthy human individuals. In the study overall: The composition of the donors was a couple of women and a few men aged 18 to 49. Per donor, CD8 memory used one plate, CD8 naive used two, CD4 memory used three and CD4 naive used three.

Positive CCR7 selection of CD45RO-negative cells yielded the naive CD8 cells, and terminally differentiated effector memory CD45RA+ cells were excluded. Broader study findings: Non-shared clonotypes displayed generation probabilities falling below those of clonotypes present in all four donors. Exclusively blood specimens were collected; tissue repertoires likely differ.

Some clones are missing from TCRdb's copy, which holds only in-frame ones; the method was immunoSEQ multiplex PCR. The repertoire holds some 2,100,000 clones, with about 92% as singletons. The CDR3 loop spans 13 amino acids. Germline CDR1 and CDR2: SGHTA and FQGNSA. With 5 bases removed from V and 9 bases from J, the gap between germline ends came to 14 bases. About this clone: Antigen unknown.

The source material was naive CD8+ T cells from PBMCs. This chain joins TRBV7-2 and TRBJ1-5, with unresolved D. The sequence came from a man younger than 35 in good health. Some clones in this sample may be carry-over from other donors' samples. CDR3 residues: CASSPSVFGPQHF. The CDR3, as DNA: TGTGCCAGCAGCCCCAGTGTATTCGGGCCCCAGCATTTT.